A single sample is the source of the 15 T cell receptor beta chains below, sequenced in a study of identical twins. TCRdb reprocessed the 5' RACE reads with MiXCR, giving one entry per CDR3 protein. The table includes 640,000 or so distinct CDR3 sequences, 6.1% detected once. The sequenced sample consisted of naive T cells sorted from blood. These receptors were obtained from a man between 18 and 35 years old in good health.

This CDR3 is CASSLGGRSSGVSSYNEQFF. CDR3 coding DNA: TGTGCCAGCAGCTTAGGCGGTCGTTCTAGCGGGGTGAGCTCCTACAATGAGCAGTTCTTC. The chain has TRBV11-1 and TRBJ2-1; 9 nucleotides match TRBD2. The CDR3 is 20 residues long. Germline CDR1 reads SGHAT; CDR2 reads FQDESV (reference sequence). The ends lost 1 base at V and 0 bases at J; junction bases unmatched: 13.

J is TRBJ2-5 and V is TRBV11-1; 10 bases match TRBD2. V gave up 4 bases and J gave up 5 bases; unmatched junction bases: 19. Germline V gene data show CDR1 as SGHAT and CDR2 as FQDESV (reference sequence). The CDR3 runs to 19 residues. CDR3: CASSSSSGRAGQVWETQYF. CDR3 nucleotides: TGTGCCAGCAGCTCCTCTAGCGGGAGAGCGGGGCAAGTATGGGAGACCCAGTACTTC.

The chain links TRBV20-1 to TRBJ2-3; TRBD2 matches 7 bases. The junction had 10 bases not matched to a gene; V was cut back by 1 base and J by 0 bases. CDR3 length: 17 amino acids. Germline V gene sequence: CDR1 DFQATT, CDR2 SNEGSKA (reference sequence). CDR3 sequence: CSARVGSGRTSTDTQYF. In DNA form, the CDR3 reads TGCAGTGCTAGAGTCGGTAGCGGGCGAACTAGCACAGATACGCAGTATTTT.

This clonotype was seen at least ten times. The chain couples TRBV12-3 or TRBV12-4 to TRBJ1-5; D uncertain. The CDR3 runs 15 residues. V dropped 4 bases and J dropped 8 bases, with 18 bases sitting between them. The CDR3 reads CASSSSAGIVEPQHF. The CDR3 DNA sequence: TGTGCCAGCAGTTCCTCCGCAGGCATCGTAGAGCCCCAGCATTTT.

This clonotype has a count of ten or more. This chain connects TRBV12-3 or TRBV12-4 to TRBJ2-7; TRBD2 aligns across 9 bases. There are 15 residues in the CDR3. Losses at the gene ends were 5 bases for V and 2 bases for J; bases not matched to a gene: 7. In DNA, the CDR3 is TGTGCCAGCAGTGCCCGGACTAGCGATCCCTACGAGCAGTACTTC. Translated: CASSARTSDPYEQYF.

The chain recombines TRBV4-1 with TRBJ2-1; 8 bases match TRBD2. The CDR3 extends over 15 amino acids. Trimming at V came to 9 bases and at J to 2 bases, leaving 9 bases not matched to a gene. In germline, CDR1 is MGHRA, CDR2 YSYEKL. The CDR3 sequence is CASMSGGAPYNEQFF. In DNA form, the CDR3 reads TGCGCCAGTATGTCGGGAGGGGCCCCCTACAATGAGCAGTTCTTC.

At least ten counts were recorded for this clonotype. V gene TRBV7-2 combines with J gene TRBJ2-4, with no clear D. This CDR3 is built from 15 residues. V lost 5 bases, J lost 0 bases, and 11 bases lay in between. Per germline, CDR1 SGHTA and CDR2 FQGNSA. The CDR3 region has the DNA TGTGCCAGCAGCCCTCCGGGTGCAGCCAAAAACATTCAGTACTTC. Translation gives CASSPPGAAKNIQYF.

This clonotype occurred a few times. The V gene is TRBV27, the J gene TRBJ2-7; 8 bases agree with TRBD2. CDR3 size: 18 residues. The trim removed 2 bases at V and 0 bases at J, leaving 12 bases unmatched. From germline, CDR1 is MNHEY and CDR2 SMNVEV (reference sequence). CDR3 bases: TGTGCCAGCAGTTTAACCGCCCCAAGCGGGGGTAGCTCCTACGAGCAGTACGTC. It translates to CASSLTAPSGGSSYEQYV.

This clonotype was counted ten times or more. The chain links TRBV12-3 or TRBV12-4 to TRBJ1-1, with 7 bases matching TRBD1. CDR3 length: 11 residues. The J segment lost 12 bases and the V segment lost 5 bases, leaving 6 bases of the junction unmatched. The CDR3 here is CASSPTGQTFF. The CDR3 DNA is TGTGCCAGCAGTCCGACAGGGCAAACTTTCTTT.

This clonotype has a count of ten or more. V gene TRBV29-1 combines with J gene TRBJ2-7; D gene ambiguous. The CDR3 is 11 amino acids. Germline CDR1 is SQVTM and CDR2 is ANQGSEA. Trimming removed 6 bases at V and 0 bases at J, with 6 bases between. CDR3 in DNA: TGCAGCGTCACGGACTCCTACGAGCAGTACTTC. Translation gives CSVTDSYEQYF.

The V and J genes are TRBV6-5 and TRBJ2-5; 7 positions match TRBD1. V shed 3 bases, J shed 0 bases, and the junction held 10 bases outside the gene matches. This CDR3 has 17 amino acids. In germline, CDR1 is MNHEY, CDR2 SVGAGI. The CDR3 DNA reads as TGTGCCAGCAGTTATCGGAGGACAGGTGAAAACCAAGAGACCCAGTACTTC. This gives the protein CASSYRRTGENQETQYF.

This clonotype was detected only a few times. The rearrangement links TRBV12-5 to TRBJ1-3; 7 bases are a match to TRBD1. Germline V CDR1 and CDR2: LGHNT, FRNRAP. J lost 0 bases, V lost 0 bases, and 8 bases had no gene match. CDR3 length: 18 amino acids. CDR3 sequence reads: CASGLVLGQGVSGNTIYF. The CDR3 region has the DNA TGTGCTAGTGGTTTGGTATTGGGGCAGGGGGTCTCTGGAAACACCATATATTTT.

The genes are TRBV3-1 and TRBJ2-3; 7 bases fit TRBD1. The germline V gene has CDR1 LGHDT and CDR2 YNNKEL (reference sequence). Unmatched junction bases numbered 20, after V lost 6 bases and J lost 2 bases. The CDR3 is 19 residues long. The CDR3, as DNA: TGTGCCAGCAGTCTGGACTTGACAGGGAGTGGGCCCCCCACAGATACGCAGTATTTT. Translating it yields CASSLDLTGSGPPTDTQYF.

The table lists this clonotype with many counts. This chain uses TRBV24-1 with TRBJ2-5; D is uncertain. The CDR3 extends over 15 amino acids. From germline, CDR1 is KGHDR and CDR2 SFDVKD. The ends were cut back, 4 bases at V and 2 bases at J, with 13 bases in the middle. The chain's CDR3 is CATSDPTDFQETQYF. The CDR3 bases are TGTGCCACCAGTGACCCTACAGATTTTCAAGAGACCCAGTACTTC.

This clonotype has ten or more counts. The chain uses TRBV10-3 and TRBJ2-7; TRBD2 is a possible D gene (6 bases). V lost 6 bases and J lost 0, with 18 bases in between. There are 16 residues in the CDR3. Per germline, CDR1 ENHRY and CDR2 SYGVKD. The CDR3 protein is CAIRGTGTGSSYEQYF. The CDR3 DNA sequence: TGTGCCATCAGAGGAACCGGGACCGGGAGCTCCTACGAGCAGTACTTC.